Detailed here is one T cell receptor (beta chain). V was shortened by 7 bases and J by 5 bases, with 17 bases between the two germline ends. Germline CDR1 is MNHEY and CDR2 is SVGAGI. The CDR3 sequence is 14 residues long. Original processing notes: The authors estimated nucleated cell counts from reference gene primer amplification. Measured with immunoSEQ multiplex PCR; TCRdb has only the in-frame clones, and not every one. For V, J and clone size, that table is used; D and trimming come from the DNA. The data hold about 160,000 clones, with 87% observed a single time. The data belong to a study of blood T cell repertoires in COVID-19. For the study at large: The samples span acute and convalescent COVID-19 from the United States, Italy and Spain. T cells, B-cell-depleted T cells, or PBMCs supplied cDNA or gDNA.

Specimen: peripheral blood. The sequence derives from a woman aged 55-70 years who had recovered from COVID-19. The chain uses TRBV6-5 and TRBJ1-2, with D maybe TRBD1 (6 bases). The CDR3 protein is CASTYRASGYGYTF. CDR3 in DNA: TGTGCCAGCACCTACAGGGCCTCGGGGTATGGCTACACCTTC.